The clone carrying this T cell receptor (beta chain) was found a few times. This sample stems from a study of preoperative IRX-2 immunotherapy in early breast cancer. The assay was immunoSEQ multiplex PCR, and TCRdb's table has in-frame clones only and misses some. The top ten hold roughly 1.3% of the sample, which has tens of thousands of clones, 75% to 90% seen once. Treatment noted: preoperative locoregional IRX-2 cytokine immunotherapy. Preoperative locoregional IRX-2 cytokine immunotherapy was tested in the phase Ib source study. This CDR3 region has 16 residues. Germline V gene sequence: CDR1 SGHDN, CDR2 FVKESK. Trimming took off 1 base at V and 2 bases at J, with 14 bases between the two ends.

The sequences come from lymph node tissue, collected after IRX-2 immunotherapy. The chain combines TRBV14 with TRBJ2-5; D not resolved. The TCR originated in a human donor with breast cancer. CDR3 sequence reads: CASSQGFLLTQETQYF. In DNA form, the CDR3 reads TGTGCCAGCAGCCAAGGATTTCTGTTAACTCAAGAGACCCAGTACTTC.